These 19 T cell receptor beta chains were all obtained from the same sample, sequenced in a study of post-analysis software for immune sequencing data. Antigens of these TCRs are unknown. Study outcomes and limitations: In patients, about 5 TRBV segments were more frequent than in controls, with TRBV5-6, TRBV5-1 and TRBV20-1 among them.

Presence of unique molecular identifiers characterized the TCR beta cDNA libraries. TCRdb re-called the PCR reads through MiXCR, storing one row per CDR3 protein. Of 820,000 or so distinct CDR3 sequences in the sample, about 50% are singletons; the top ten hold over 4%. Source material: blood. All receptors derive from a girl aged 5-17 years with multiple sclerosis.

This clonotype was seen more than once but under ten times. This chain links TRBV15 with TRBJ1-2; D not resolved. The V and J ends lost 4 bases and 6 bases respectively, with 12 bases between them. Germline V gives CDR1 LNHNV, CDR2 YYDKDF (reference sequence). The CDR3 extends over 13 amino acids. In DNA, the CDR3 is TGTGCCACCAGCACCAAGCTCGCGGATGGCTACACCTTC. Its translation is CATSTKLADGYTF.

The rearrangement uses TRBV27 and TRBJ1-6, with a weak D call TRBD1 (6 bases). Per the germline V gene, CDR1 is MNHEY and CDR2 is SMNVEV (reference sequence). CDR3 length: 14 residues. Trimming pared 6 bases from V and 12 bases from J, leaving 18 bases between. The CDR3 nucleotides read TGTGCCAGCAGACCGGGGGCTTCCAGGTTACCCCTCCACTTT. This sequence encodes CASRPGASRLPLHF.

V is TRBV5-6 and J is TRBJ2-1, with 9 bases matching TRBD2. This CDR3 spans 16 amino acids. J was trimmed by 12 bases and V by 6 bases; bases with no gene match: 19. Germline CDR1 and CDR2: SGHDT and YYEEEE. The CDR3: CASTDDPGSSGRWQFF. The DNA for the CDR3 is TGTGCCAGCACCGATGACCCCGGGAGCAGCGGGAGGTGGCAGTTCTTC.

The rearrangement links TRBV15 to TRBJ1-5; D possibly corresponds to TRBD1 (5 bases). CDR3 size: 16 residues. V was trimmed by 0 bases and J by 9 bases, leaving 18 bases between them. Germline V gene sequence: CDR1 LNHNV, CDR2 YYDKDF (reference sequence). The CDR3 DNA reads TGTGCCACCAGCAGAGATTGGGCAGGGCCCACCTGGCCCCAGCATTTT. As protein: CATSRDWAGPTWPQHF.

This chain connects TRBV7-9 to TRBJ1-4; D is possibly TRBD1 (6 bases). With 7 bases removed from V and 14 bases from J, the gap between germline ends came to 20 bases. Germline V gene sequence: CDR1 SEHNR, CDR2 FQNEAQ (reference sequence). The CDR3 extends over 13 amino acids. The DNA of the CDR3 is TGTGCCAGCACCCCGGGTGGGGGGCGCAGCCTGTTTTTT. It encodes CASTPGGGRSLFF.

A remark on this clonotype: The junction shows a germline mismatch at one end, possibly a read error. The V and J genes are TRBV6-1 and TRBJ2-6, with 8 bases that match TRBD1. This CDR3 comprises 18 residues. Germline V gene data show CDR1 as MNHNS and CDR2 as SASEGT. In DNA, the CDR3 is TGTGCCAGCCGGAGAATAACAGGGGGGTACTCTGGGGCCAACGTCCGGACTTTC. Translating it yields CASRRITGGYSGANVRTF.

A few counts support this clonotype. The V gene is TRBV29-1, the J gene TRBJ2-5, with 8 positions matching TRBD2. J was trimmed by 5 bases and V by 6 bases; bases with no gene match: 5. This CDR3 is built from 12 residues. Germline CDR1 is SQVTM and CDR2 is ANQGSEA. In DNA form, the CDR3 reads TGCAGCGTCGGACTAGCCTCTGAGACCCAGTACTTC. Amino acids: CSVGLASETQYF.

The chain carries TRBV12-3 or TRBV12-4 and TRBJ1-5, with 8 bases that match TRBD1. The CDR3 has 18 residues. V trimming: 2 bases; J trimming: 0 bases; junction bases outside the gene matches: 9. The CDR3 sequence: CASSLNRQGALSNQPQHF. For the CDR3, the DNA is TGTGCCAGCAGTTTAAATAGGCAGGGGGCACTTAGCAATCAGCCCCAGCATTTT.

This clonotype has only a few counts. V is TRBV10-3 and J is TRBJ2-6, with no clear D. The V gene's germline CDR1 is ENHRY and CDR2 SYGVKD. The germline V and J ends were trimmed by 2 bases and 0 bases, with 17 bases remaining between them. This CDR3 has 19 residues. Here the CDR3 DNA reads TGTGCCATCAGTGAGGTTGCCAGGCGCACCCCCTCTGGGGCCAACGTCCTGACTTTC. The encoded protein is CAISEVARRTPSGANVLTF.

The rearrangement links TRBV10-3 to TRBJ2-1, with D unclear. Trimming removed 0 bases at V and 10 bases at J, with 16 bases between. Germline V CDR1 and CDR2: ENHRY, SYGVKD. The CDR3 runs to 15 residues. CDR3 coding DNA: TGTGCCATCAGTGAGTCGATTCAGTCCCCCGGGGAGCAGTTCTTC. It yields the protein CAISESIQSPGEQFF.

Points on this clonotype: At one of its ends the junction is not consistent with the germline gene, which may arise from a read error. V usage is TRBV5-1 and J usage is TRBJ2-3, with 14 nucleotides matching TRBD2. CDR1 SGHRS and CDR2 YFSETQ come from the germline V gene. CDR3 size: 16 residues. In DNA form, the CDR3 reads TGTGCCAGCAGCTTAGGACTAGCGGGGGGCTCAGATACGCAGTATTTT. Amino acid sequence: CASSLGLAGGSDTQYF.

This clonotype was recorded many times. The chain joins TRBV3-1 to TRBJ1-2; D remains unclear. CDR1 and CDR2 from the germline V gene are LGHDT and YNNKEL (reference sequence). V shed 4 bases and J shed 5 bases, with 11 bases lying between them. The CDR3 loop spans 13 amino acids. The CDR3 reads CASSPRREYGYTF. The CDR3, as DNA: TGTGCCAGCAGCCCTCGCCGGGAGTATGGCTACACCTTC.

The genes are TRBV4-1 and TRBJ2-7, with D unresolved. V dropped 0 bases and J dropped 4 bases, with 4 bases sitting between them. The CDR3 contains 12 residues. CDR1 and CDR2 (germline): MGHRA, YSYEKL. The CDR3 sequence: CASSQDWYEQYF. DNA of the CDR3: TGCGCCAGCAGCCAAGATTGGTACGAGCAGTACTTC.

V gene TRBV5-5 combines with J gene TRBJ2-1; 8 bases are shared with TRBD2. Trimming cost V 4 bases and J 7 bases; bases outside gene matches: 10. The germline gives CDR1 SGHKS, CDR2 YYEKEE (reference sequence). This CDR3 region has 15 residues. The CDR3 bases are TGTGCCAGCAGCCCCACGACGGGAGGGAATAATGAGCAGTTCTTC. It yields the protein CASSPTTGGNNEQFF.

The chain recombines TRBV7-2 with TRBJ2-3, with 7 bases identical to TRBD2. The junction had 10 bases not matched to a gene; V was cut back by 6 bases and J by 4 bases. This CDR3 is 15 amino acids long. Per the germline V gene, CDR1 is SGHTA and CDR2 is FQGNSA. CDR3 amino acids: CASSWGGESADTQYF. The CDR3 nucleotides are TGTGCCAGCAGTTGGGGGGGGGAGAGTGCAGATACGCAGTATTTT. The full variable domain, completed using reference TRBV7-2 and TRBJ2-3, is GAGVSQSPSNKVTEKGKDVELRCDPISGHTALYWYRQSLGQGLEFLIYFQGNSAPDKSGLPSDRFSAERTGGSVSTLTIQRTQQEDSAVYLCASSWGGESADTQYFGPGTRLTVL.

The rearrangement uses TRBV20-1 and TRBJ1-6; D gene ambiguous. With 1 base removed from V and 0 bases from J, the gap between germline ends came to 10 bases. Germline CDR1 is DFQATT and CDR2 is SNEGSKA (reference sequence). The CDR3 is 16 residues long. CDR3: CSARAIFSSYNSPLHF. For the CDR3, the DNA is TGCAGTGCTAGAGCGATCTTTAGCTCCTATAATTCACCCCTCCACTTT.

This clonotype was counted between two and nine times. V usage is TRBV12-3 or TRBV12-4 and J usage is TRBJ2-7; 11 nucleotides agree with TRBD2. With V trimmed by 2 bases and J by 5 bases, 5 bases remained unmatched. The CDR3 length is 15 residues. CDR3 nucleotide sequence: TGTGCCAGCAGTTTATTAGCGGGAGGGATCCACGAGCAGTACTTC. Protein: CASSLLAGGIHEQYF.

The chain joins TRBV4-1 to TRBJ1-5; 12 bases align to TRBD1. The CDR3 length is 17 residues. V was clipped by 3 bases and J by 2 bases; unmatched bases: 5. CDR1 MGHRA and CDR2 YSYEKL come from the germline V gene. CDR3 residues: CASSQGTGGWGNQPQHF. CDR3 nucleotide sequence: TGCGCCAGCAGCCAGGGGACAGGGGGCTGGGGCAATCAGCCCCAGCATTTT.

V is TRBV7-2 and J is TRBJ2-5; D ambiguous. Germline V CDR1 and CDR2: SGHTA, FQGNSA. V was clipped by 2 bases and J by 4 bases, with 11 bases between them. The CDR3 extends over 14 amino acids. The CDR3 DNA follows: TGTGCCAGCAGCTTAAGGCCGGGTTTAGAGACCCAGTACTTC. It specifies CASSLRPGLETQYF.